This T cell receptor beta chain was obtained from a study of beta chain features in type 1 diabetes (dated by TCRdb to between 2017 and 2018). With respect to the entire study: Mean age, gender distribution, total cell number and subset yield were not different between patients and healthy donors. Regulatory and stem cell-like memory subsets were isolated from only 8 patients and roughly eight healthy donors, whereas naive and central memory subsets came from all 30 or so donors. In the study, recently diagnosed type 1 diabetes patients and matched healthy donors were compared on the TCRB repertoires of their sorted circulating CD4+ T cell subsets. A total of around 110,000,000 sorted cells were examined across all samples, and a strong correlation was observed between cell number per subset and RNA yield.

Per the germline V gene, SGHRS is the CDR1 and YFSETQ is the CDR2. V lost 0 bases and J lost 4 bases; the stretch between them is 17 bases long. The CDR3 contains 18 residues, cysteine and phenylalanine counted. This entry keeps only the CDR3 DNA: 54 bases, framed from base 1. This clone came up a few times. Its antigen specificity is not known. No base quality information exists; no much larger clone differs at one position. The entire isolated RNA was reverse transcribed using the High Capacity cDNA Reverse Transcription Kit, and thus expressed TCRB transcripts were sequenced. Naive, central memory and regulatory T cell samples underwent deep immunoSEQ sequencing, averaging around 3.6 million total reads per sample. Sorted cells were lysed in RLT buffer, and RNA was extracted using DNase-treated RNeasy Micro or Mini kits according to cell number. To prevent cross-contamination, each cell subset was processed individually, whereas patient and healthy donor samples were processed jointly. TCRB sequences were amplified from cDNA with the immunoSEQ multiplex PCR, producing 87-bp fragments spanning the CDR3 region. Amplicons were sequenced on the Illumina HiSeq platform. On the authors' methods: Synthetic template baselines were used to correct PCR bias computationally, reads within Hamming distance 2 were collapsed together, and singletons that could not be merged were discarded. Reads were aligned to IMGT to assign V, D and J genes, CDR3 length, and insertions or deletions at six rearrangement sites. Within each subset, clonotype counts were normalized to sorted cell number, and only after that were true diversity and Gini coefficients computed with the tcR R package. The overlap coefficient, calculated on TCRB nucleotide sequences, was used to quantify repertoire sharing. The clones in this table, taken by TCRdb from immuneACCESS, are in-frame only. Not every clone is retained; where verified, under half of the shortfall comes from an unresolved V gene, and the cause of the rest is unknown. Clonal size and the V and J genes are those of that table, whereas D and trimming came from the DNA. Counted in this sample were about 160,000 clones; approximately 9% of them appeared once. 2.3% of the sample goes to the ten largest clones.

Study-wide findings and limitations: Sequencing cDNA rather than genomic DNA could over-represent highly expressing activated cells, although activation and CD3 levels did not differ between groups. In all four CD4+ subsets, TCRB CDR3 length was moderately but significantly shorter in type 1 diabetes patients. Naive, central memory and regulatory TCRB repertoires appeared to be more alike among patients than among healthy donors. HLA sub-analyses involved small numbers of individuals, so any influence of HLA type on TCRB rearrangement remained unresolved. PCR might favor shorter templates, but patient and control samples were amplified and corrected together, so any skew would affect both groups equally. At VDJ recombination sites, patients with type 1 diabetes made fewer insertions and deleted more nucleotides, a pattern implying thymic rearrangement abnormalities.

From each donor, a single peripheral blood sample of around 120 mL on average was drawn into heparinised tubes. A BD FACSAria II was used to sort naive, central memory, regulatory and stem cell-like memory CD4+ T cells with a panel that included CD45RO, CCR7, CD25, CD127, CD95 and CD27. A purity above 98% was achieved for all sorted populations. PBMCs were isolated immediately by Lymphoprep density gradient centrifugation and stained directly without culture. So that batch effects would be minimized, each experiment stained and sorted samples in pairs, pairing one healthy donor with one patient. Sequenced sample: central memory CD4+ T cells from blood. The receptor's source is a woman in her late teens or twenties in good health. Recombination connected TRBV5-1 to TRBJ2-6; confidence is insufficient to name the D gene. The CDR3 reads as follows: CASSLVGLGSLGANVLTF. In nucleotides, the sequence is TGCGCCAGCAGCTTGGTGGGCTTGGGTTCTCTCGGGGCCAACGTCCTGACTTTC.